Shown below are 20 T cell receptor beta chains from a single sample sequenced in a study of cytotoxic CD8 clonotypes in ibrutinib-treated CLL (dated by TCRdb to the early 2020s). The time point label, read with the paper, signifies: eleven to twelve months on ibrutinib. The library was generated by the immunoSEQ multiplex PCR assay. The source is immuneACCESS, and TCRdb retained only in-frame sequences with V and J called. Part of the clones is not carried over; for the studies checked, unresolved V genes explain less than half of this, and the remainder is unexplained. Recorded for this sample are about 80,000 clones; more than 75% of them occurred a single time. Clones ranked in the top ten supply 4% to 5.5% of the sample. The material was PBMCs, obtained after 12 months of ibrutinib treatment. These receptors all stem from a human donor with chronic lymphocytic leukemia.

This clone was seen more than once but under ten times. This CDR3 reads CAWSVRANTEAFF. The CDR3 DNA reads TGTGCCTGGAGTGTTAGGGCAAACACTGAAGCTTTCTTT. The chain carries TRBV30 and TRBJ1-1; D is ambiguous. Germline CDR1 is GTSNPN and CDR2 is SVGIG (reference sequence). The CDR3 totals 13 residues. Trimming took 0 bases from V and 2 from J, leaving 7 bases between them.

The chain combines TRBV4-2 with TRBJ1-5, with a weak D call TRBD1 (6 bases). V lost 1 base to trimming and J lost 4 bases, with 8 bases between them. Germline V lookup: CDR1 LGHNA, CDR2 YNFKEQ. The CDR3 extends over 14 amino acids. CDR3 residues: CASSQGTANQPQHF. CDR3 bases: TGTGCCAGCAGCCAAGGGACAGCAAATCAGCCCCAGCATTTT.

This clone rates as medium-sized (0.01 to 0.1%). The genes are TRBV28 and TRBJ1-5, with D perhaps TRBD1 (5 bases). The length of the CDR3 is 14 residues. Trimming stripped 6 bases from V and 6 bases from J, with 15 bases between. From germline, CDR1 is MDHEN and CDR2 SYDVKM. CDR3 protein: CASRPGTLGQPQHF. For the CDR3, the DNA is TGTGCCAGCAGACCCGGGACGTTGGGTCAGCCCCAGCATTTT. Supplemented by reference TRBV28 and TRBJ1-5, the full variable domain reads DVKVTQSSRYLVKRTGEKVFLECVQDMDHENMFWYRQDPGLGLRLIYFSYDVKMKEKGDIPEGYSVSREKKERFSLILESASTNQTSMYLCASRPGTLGQPQHFGDGTRLSIL.

This clone was seen a few times. This sequence joins TRBV14 and TRBJ2-5, with TRBD2 identical over 10 bases. The germline V gene has CDR1 SGHDN and CDR2 FVKESK. This CDR3 has 15 residues. With V trimmed by 1 base and J by 9 bases, 8 bases remained unmatched. CDR3 protein: CASSQVSGRAGAQYF. The DNA for the CDR3 is TGTGCCAGCAGCCAAGTGAGCGGGAGGGCCGGGGCCCAGTACTTC.

This sequence joins TRBV6-5 and TRBJ2-3; 10 bases map to TRBD1. CDR1 MNHEY and CDR2 SVGAGI come from the germline V gene. The trim removed 7 bases at V and 1 base at J, leaving 2 bases unmatched. CDR3 length: 14 amino acids. The CDR3 DNA reads TGTGCCAGCACCGACAGGGGGCGCACAGATACGCAGTATTTT. Encoded protein: CASTDRGRTDTQYF.

The chain links TRBV19 to TRBJ1-1, with TRBD1 as a possible D gene (6 bases). Germline V gene sequence: CDR1 LNHDA, CDR2 SQIVND (reference sequence). CDR3 length: 12 amino acids. Trimming shortened V by 5 bases and J by 7 bases, and 11 bases separated the two germline ends. DNA for the CDR3: TGTGCCAGTAGTCCCCTAGGGGGTGAAGCTTTCTTT. It yields the protein CASSPLGGEAFF.

The chain couples TRBV21-1 to TRBJ2-3; TRBD2 was called by the table and not checked on the DNA. TRBV21-1 is described as a pseudogene. The CDR3 consists of 12 residues. CDR3 sequence: CASPKRSDTQYF. Here the CDR3 DNA reads TGTGCCAGCCCTAAGAGGTCAGATACGCAGTATTTT.

This clone was seen more than once but under ten times. The chain has TRBV7-9 and TRBJ2-5; D not resolved. CDR1 and CDR2 from the germline V gene are SEHNR and FQNEAQ (reference sequence). V was clipped by 1 base and J by 1 base, with 7 bases between them. CDR3 size: 14 residues. In DNA form, the CDR3 reads TGTGCCAGCAGCTTAGGAGGCCTCCAAGAGACCCAGTACTTC. It specifies CASSLGGLQETQYF.

The rearrangement links TRBV30 to TRBJ2-5; D is unresolved. The V gene's germline CDR1 is GTSNPN and CDR2 SVGIG (reference sequence). Trimming removed 2 bases from V and 2 bases from J, with 6 bases in between. The CDR3 length is 12 residues. DNA for the CDR3: TGTGCCTGGAGTCAGGCTCAAGAGACCCAGTACTTC. Translated, it gives CAWSQAQETQYF.

The chain carries TRBV7-8 and TRBJ1-2, with 8 positions matching TRBD1. The CDR3 consists of 14 residues. CDR1 is SGHVS and CDR2 is FQNEAQ in the germline V gene. V shed 0 bases, J shed 9 bases, and the junction held 6 bases outside the gene matches. CDR3 coding DNA: TGTGCCAGCAGCTTAGCGCGGGCAGGGGGCAGCTACACCTTC. Protein product: CASSLARAGGSYTF.

This clone was seen ten or more times. This chain uses TRBV19 with TRBJ1-2, with D possibly matching TRBD1 (5 bases). Germline lookup yields CDR1 LNHDA and CDR2 SQIVND (reference sequence). With 7 bases removed from V and 3 bases from J, the gap between germline ends came to 12 bases. This CDR3 region has 13 residues. CDR3 DNA sequence: TGTGCCAGTACCCCGATCAGGGACTATGGCTACACCTTC. Amino acid sequence: CASTPIRDYGYTF.

This clone was recorded once. The chain is built from TRBV6-1 and TRBJ1-5, with 10 bases matching TRBD1. This CDR3 is built from 17 residues. Trimming removed 0 bases from V and 7 bases from J; junction bases left unmatched: 9. The V gene's germline CDR1 is MNHNS and CDR2 SASEGT. CDR3 DNA: TGTGCCAGCAGTGAAGCGGAGGGACAGGGGACAGTACAGCCCCAGCATTTT. It translates to CASSEAEGQGTVQPQHF.

This chain uses TRBV2 with TRBJ2-2; D gene unclear. V lost 7 bases and J 2 bases, leaving 11 bases between the germline ends. Germline V gene sequence: CDR1 SNHLY, CDR2 FYNNEI. CDR3 length equals 14 residues. CDR3 DNA sequence: TGTGCCAGCACCGGGCCATTAAACACCGGGGAGCTGTTTTTT. The encoded protein is CASTGPLNTGELFF.

The V and J genes are TRBV19 and TRBJ2-3; 9 bases fit TRBD2. The CDR3 length is 16 residues. V lost 7 bases, J lost 5 bases, and 13 bases stayed unmatched. CDR1 is LNHDA, CDR2 SQIVND, per germline (reference sequence). The CDR3 reads CASTTPHGGRGDTQYF. The CDR3, as DNA: TGTGCCAGTACCACACCCCATGGCGGGAGGGGAGATACGCAGTATTTT.

The chain uses TRBV7-8 and TRBJ2-7; D is undetermined. The CDR3 is 15 residues long. V gave up 3 bases and J gave up 0 bases, with 12 bases separating them. The germline CDR1 and CDR2 sequences are SGHVS and FQNEAQ. The CDR3 DNA sequence: TGTGCCAGCAGCTTTAGACGGTCAAGCTCCTACGAGCAGTACTTC. Translation gives CASSFRRSSSYEQYF.

V is TRBV28 and J is TRBJ2-7; either TRBD1 or TRBD2 may fit D (6 bases each). From germline, CDR1 is MDHEN and CDR2 SYDVKM. The CDR3 runs 13 residues. V shed 4 bases and J shed 3 bases, with 10 bases lying between them. The CDR3 nucleotides are TGTGCCAGCAGTTCCGGGGGCCTCTACGAGCAGTACTTC. Its translation is CASSSGGLYEQYF.

The rearrangement uses TRBV19 and TRBJ1-2, with 11 bases identical to TRBD1. J lost 5 bases, V lost 5 bases, and 10 bases had no gene match. Germline-derived CDR1 and CDR2 are LNHDA and SQIVND (reference sequence). This CDR3 region has 16 residues. CDR3 protein: CASSGWDRGAGYGYTF. The DNA for the CDR3 is TGTGCCAGTAGTGGGTGGGACAGGGGGGCCGGGTATGGCTACACCTTC.

The chain recombines TRBV7-6 with TRBJ2-5, with D maybe TRBD2 (5 bases). CDR3 length: 13 amino acids. V was clipped by 5 bases and J by 9 bases, with 16 bases between them. CDR1 is SGHVS and CDR2 is FNYEAQ in the germline V gene. CDR3: CASSRGEETAQYF. CDR3 sequence (DNA): TGTGCCAGCAGCCGGGGAGAAGAGACGGCCCAGTACTTC.

The rearrangement uses TRBV30 and TRBJ1-2; D unresolved. V gave up 8 bases and J gave up 0 bases, with 7 bases separating them. The CDR3 spans 11 residues. Germline assignment: CDR1 GTSNPN and CDR2 SVGIG (reference sequence). CDR3 residues: CAGKANYGYTF. The CDR3 DNA reads TGTGCCGGGAAAGCTAACTATGGCTACACCTTC.

The V and J genes are TRBV18 and TRBJ2-5; D uncertain. Per the germline V gene, CDR1 is KGHSH and CDR2 is LQKENI. Trimming took off 0 bases at V and 1 base at J, with 9 bases between the two ends. The CDR3 loop spans 15 amino acids. The chain's CDR3 is CASSPPAQIQETQYF. As DNA, the CDR3 is TGTGCCAGCTCACCACCGGCGCAGATCCAAGAGACCCAGTACTTC.